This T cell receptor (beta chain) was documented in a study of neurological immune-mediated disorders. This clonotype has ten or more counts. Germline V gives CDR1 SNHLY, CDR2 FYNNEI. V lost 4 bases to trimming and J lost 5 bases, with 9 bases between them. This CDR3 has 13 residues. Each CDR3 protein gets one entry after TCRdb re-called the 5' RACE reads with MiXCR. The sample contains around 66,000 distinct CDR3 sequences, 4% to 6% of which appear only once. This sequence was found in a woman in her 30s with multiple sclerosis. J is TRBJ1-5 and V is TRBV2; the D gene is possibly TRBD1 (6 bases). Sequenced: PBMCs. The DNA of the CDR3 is TGTGCCAGCAGTGTTTCAGGGGATCAGCCCCAGCATTTT. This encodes CASSVSGDQPQHF.